This is a list of T cell receptor beta chains from one sample in a study of CD8+CD57+ T cells in acquired aplastic anemia. Using its own MiXCR run on the reads, TCRdb lists one record per CDR3 protein. The sample contains over 150,000 distinct CDR3 sequences, around 60% of which appear only once. The specimen was sorted CD4+, CD8+, or CD8+CD57+ T cells (not recorded which) from PBMCs. The receptors come from a human donor with aplastic anemia. Each CDR3 is given with its conserved first and last residue. D genes are given only for firm matches. Clone size is stated in some rows and not others, as once, few, many or a class when expanded.

j_call v_call clone_size d_call cdr3_aa cdr3_nt
TRBJ1-1 TRBV3-1 NA NA CASSQDLRTNTEAFF TGTGCCAGCAGCCAAGACTTGAGGACGAACACTGAAGCTTTCTTT
TRBJ2-1 TRBV7-2 NA NA CASAGGGACNEQFF TGTGCCAGCGCCGGGGGCGGGGCCTGCAATGAGCAGTTCTTC
TRBJ2-7 TRBV10-2 many NA CASSEIPYEQYF TGCGCCAGCAGTGAGATCCCCTACGAGCAGTACTTC
TRBJ2-3 TRBV29-1 NA NA CSVTGDYNEQYF TGCAGCGTAACGGGAGATTACAATGAGCAGTATTTT
TRBJ2-7 TRBV12-3/TRBV12-4 NA NA CASSSNRYQYF TGTGCCAGCAGTTCAAACAGGTACCAGTACTTC
TRBJ2-7 TRBV5-1 NA NA CASSLVVGYEQYF TGCGCCAGCAGCTTGGTGGTGGGCTACGAGCAGTACTTC
TRBJ2-1 TRBV19 many NA CASSRGWNEQFF TGTGCCAGTAGTAGGGGGTGGAATGAGCAGTTCTTC
TRBJ1-5 TRBV2 NA NA CASNEVGQPQHF TGTGCCAGCAACGAAGTCGGTCAGCCCCAGCATTTT
TRBJ1-2 TRBV7-9 NA NA CASSRDINYGYTF TGTGCCAGCAGCCGTGACATTAACTATGGCTACACCTTC
TRBJ2-1 TRBV7-9 NA TRBD2 CASSLSSGIREFF TGTGCCAGCAGCTTATCAAGCGGGATTCGAGAGTTCTTC
TRBJ2-2 TRBV9 NA TRBD2 CASSASGGANTGELFF TGTGCCAGCAGCGCTAGCGGGGGGGCGAACACCGGGGAGCTGTTTTTT
TRBJ2-5 TRBV20-1 NA TRBD2 CSGTSGGAETQYF TGCAGTGGTACTAGCGGGGGGGCAGAGACCCAGTACTTC
TRBJ1-2 TRBV20-1 NA TRBD1 CSAWVGTGGGYTF TGCAGTGCTTGGGTAGGGACAGGGGGCGGCTACACCTTC
TRBJ1-2 TRBV19 many NA CASSQIYGYTF TGTGCCAGTAGTCAGATCTATGGCTACACCTTC
TRBJ2-6 TRBV7-2 few NA CASSSPFRSGANVLTF TGTGCCAGCAGCTCCCCTTTCCGGTCTGGGGCCAACGTCCTGACTTTC
TRBJ1-2 TRBV3-1 many TRBD1 CASSLRTGGWDYGYTF TGTGCCAGCAGCCTCCGGACAGGGGGATGGGACTATGGCTACACCTTC
TRBJ1-4 TRBV19 NA NA CASSIEGMELFF TGTGCCAGTAGTATAGAAGGGATGGAACTGTTTTTT
TRBJ2-2 TRBV6-5 NA NA CASGLNTGELFF TGTGCCAGCGGTCTTAACACCGGGGAGCTGTTTTTT
TRBJ2-2 TRBV15 few NA CATSRGLGGTGELFF TGTGCCACCAGCAGAGGACTAGGAGGCACCGGGGAGCTGTTTTTT
TRBJ2-7 TRBV6-5 few TRBD2 CASKQPGLGYEQYF TGTGCCAGCAAGCAACCGGGACTAGGCTACGAGCAGTACTTC
TRBJ1-5 TRBV4-1 NA NA CASSQEGISLNQPQHF TGCGCCAGCAGCCAAGAGGGTATATCCCTCAATCAGCCCCAGCATTTT
TRBJ1-4 TRBV5-8 many NA CASSPTSTNEKLFF TGTGCCAGCAGCCCGACTTCAACTAATGAAAAACTGTTTTTT
TRBJ1-2 TRBV13 many TRBD1 CASSLGRGRGPDGYTF TGTGCCAGCAGCTTAGGTCGAGGCAGGGGGCCGGATGGCTACACCTTC
TRBJ2-7 TRBV7-2 NA NA CASSSGQPGGEQYF TGTGCCAGCAGCTCTGGACAACCTGGGGGCGAGCAGTACTTC
TRBJ2-3 TRBV29-1 NA TRBD2 CSVLRLAGTLLGGTDTQYF TGCAGCGTCCTGCGACTAGCGGGTACGCTGTTGGGGGGCACAGATACGCAGTATTTT
TRBJ1-2 TRBV20-1 many NA CSAPTGYYYGYTF TGCAGTGCCCCTACAGGGTATTACTATGGCTACACCTTC
TRBJ2-7 TRBV6-5 few NA CASSFDPKISYEQYF TGTGCCAGCAGTTTTGACCCTAAAATTTCCTACGAGCAGTACTTC
TRBJ2-1 TRBV3-1 NA TRBD1 CASSLDRVIREQFF TGTGCCAGCAGCCTGGACAGGGTGATACGTGAGCAGTTCTTC
TRBJ2-2 TRBV11-2 NA TRBD2 CASSFSGGANGELFF TGTGCCAGCAGCTTCAGCGGGGGGGCCAACGGGGAGCTGTTTTTT